The 24 T cell receptor beta chains presented below share a single source sample, sequenced in a study of shared clonotypes between healthy human individuals. The method was immunoSEQ multiplex PCR; TCRdb's version includes in-frame clones alone and lacks a portion of them. The table has around 1,100,000 clones, approximately 75% seen once. The sequenced sample was memory CD4+ T cells from PBMCs. Subset specified: CD45RA-negative fraction. The receptor source for this set is a man aged 18 to 35 in good health. Some clones in this sample may be carry-over from other donors' samples.

This rearrangement joins TRBV11-2 to TRBJ1-2; weak D call: TRBD1 (5 bases). The CDR3 contains 15 residues. V lost 2 bases to trimming and J lost 5 bases, with 15 bases between them. Germline loops: CDR1 SGHAT, CDR2 FQNNGV. The CDR3 bases are TGTGCCAGCAGCTTACGGGACCCAGCCTTTTATGGCTACACCTTC. Amino acid sequence: CASSLRDPAFYGYTF.

This rearrangement joins TRBV6-6 to TRBJ2-5; 7 nucleotides line up with TRBD2. CDR3 size: 15 residues. V shed 7 bases, J shed 5 bases, and the junction held 13 bases outside the gene matches. The germline V gene has CDR1 MNHNY and CDR2 SVGAGI (reference sequence). The CDR3 sequence: CASNPSGGARETQYF. The CDR3 DNA is TGTGCCAGCAATCCGTCGGGAGGCGCGAGGGAGACCCAGTACTTC.

The chain combines TRBV6-6 with TRBJ2-7; D possibly corresponds to TRBD2 (6 bases). The CDR3 is made up of 13 amino acids. Trimming stripped 6 bases from V and 2 bases from J, with 11 bases between. Germline V gives CDR1 MNHNY, CDR2 SVGAGI (reference sequence). CDR3 residues: CASSPREAYEQYF. In DNA, the CDR3 is TGTGCCAGCAGCCCAAGGGAGGCCTACGAGCAGTACTTC.

The rearrangement uses TRBV5-1 and TRBJ2-3; D is undetermined. Germline-derived CDR1 and CDR2 are SGHRS and YFSETQ. The CDR3 has 15 amino acids. Between the trimmed V and J ends, which lost 0 bases and 1 base, there was a span of 9 bases. CDR3 DNA: TGCGCCAGCAGCTTGGGACTGCTACGCACAGATACGCAGTATTTT. Protein sequence: CASSLGLLRTDTQYF.

The V call is TRBV6-6, the J call TRBJ1-5, with TRBD1 identical over 7 bases. Germline CDR1 reads MNHNY; CDR2 reads SVGAGI (reference sequence). After removal of 5 bases from V and 4 bases from J, the junction contained 5 bases not matched to a gene. The CDR3 has 14 amino acids. DNA for the CDR3: TGTGCCAGCAGTGCAGACAGGGAAAATCAGCCCCAGCATTTT. Encoded protein: CASSADRENQPQHF.

Note on this clone: Different DNA sequences within this sample yield the same CDR3. The chain is built from TRBV27 and TRBJ1-5, with TRBD1 identical over 9 bases. CDR1 is MNHEY and CDR2 is SMNVEV in the germline V gene (reference sequence). V lost 6 bases, J lost 4 bases, and 7 bases stayed unmatched. This CDR3 contains 15 residues. The CDR3 is CASSLTGTGNQPQHF. In nucleotides, the CDR3 is TGTGCCAGCAGCCTTACCGGGACAGGGAATCAGCCCCAGCATTTT.

This chain joins TRBV6-4 and TRBJ2-3; TRBD2 matches 8 bases. The ends lost 4 bases at V and 2 bases at J; junction bases unmatched: 5. The CDR3 is made up of 15 amino acids. Germline loops: CDR1 MRHNA, CDR2 SNTAGT. CDR3 in DNA: TGTGCCAGCAGTGCAATAGCGGGGTACACAGATACGCAGTATTTT. Its translation is CASSAIAGYTDTQYF.

The chain employs TRBV7-8 and TRBJ1-5, with 9 bases that match TRBD1. V lost 9 bases, J lost 4 bases, and 4 bases stayed unmatched. In germline, CDR1 is SGHVS, CDR2 FQNEAQ. This CDR3 is built from 13 residues. As DNA, the CDR3 is TGTGCCAGTACACAGGGGGCGAATCAGCCCCAGCATTTT. Amino acid sequence: CASTQGANQPQHF.

CDR3 DNA sequence: TGTGCCAGCAGAACCAGTTCAGGGTTAGGGAAGGGCTACACCTTC. Its protein product is CASRTSSGLGKGYTF. This chain joins TRBV2 and TRBJ1-2; D may be TRBD1 (5 bases). Per germline, CDR1 SNHLY and CDR2 FYNNEI. The CDR3 consists of 15 residues. With 6 bases removed from V and 8 bases from J, the gap between germline ends came to 22 bases.

The chain is built from TRBV25-1 and TRBJ2-5, with 8 bases fitting TRBD1. The germline gives CDR1 MGHDK, CDR2 SYGVNS. V trimming: 4 bases; J trimming: 4 bases; junction bases outside the gene matches: 8. The CDR3 contains 15 residues. This chain's CDR3 is CASSATDRARETQYF. DNA of the CDR3: TGTGCCAGCAGTGCTACGGACAGGGCGCGAGAGACCCAGTACTTC.

V is TRBV28 and J is TRBJ2-7, with a tentative D call TRBD2 (5 bases). The V end lost 5 bases, the J end lost 3 bases, and 23 bases lay between the germline ends. In germline, CDR1 is MDHEN, CDR2 SYDVKM. The CDR3 is made up of 17 amino acids. Here the CDR3 reads CASSLPGVGRFGYEQYF. DNA for the CDR3: TGTGCCAGCAGTCTCCCCGGGGTGGGCAGATTTGGCTACGAGCAGTACTTC.

This clone was seen only a few times. The rearrangement links TRBV7-9 to TRBJ2-1, with D perhaps matching TRBD2 (6 bases). Trimming cost V 3 bases and J 6 bases, with 15 bases left between them. The CDR3 spans 15 residues. Germline V lookup: CDR1 SEHNR, CDR2 FQNEAQ (reference sequence). The DNA for the CDR3 is TGTGCCAGCAGCTTCCCTAGCGCAGCCTCCAATGAGCAGTTCTTC. Protein product: CASSFPSAASNEQFF.

About this clone itself: Other DNA variants within this sample encode the same CDR3. The V gene is TRBV30, the J gene TRBJ2-5, with 7 bases lining up with TRBD1. Germline V gene lookup returns CDR1 GTSNPN and CDR2 SVGIG (reference sequence). After removal of 4 bases from V and 4 bases from J, the junction contained 0 bases not matched to a gene. There are 11 residues in the CDR3. The CDR3 region is CAWTGGETQYF. DNA of the CDR3: TGTGCCTGGACAGGGGGAGAGACCCAGTACTTC.

V is TRBV28 and J is TRBJ2-7, with D perhaps matching TRBD1 (6 bases). Trimming pared 5 bases from V and 3 bases from J, leaving 23 bases between. Germline-derived CDR1 and CDR2 are MDHEN and SYDVKM. This CDR3 contains 17 residues. DNA of the CDR3: TGTGCCAGCAGTCTCACGGAACCGGGACACCTGAACTACGAGCAGTACTTC. This sequence encodes CASSLTEPGHLNYEQYF.

This chain links TRBV10-3 with TRBJ2-1; 14 bases are a match to TRBD2. The trim removed 3 bases at V and 11 bases at J, leaving 9 bases unmatched. The germline CDR1 and CDR2 sequences are ENHRY and SYGVKD. The CDR3 consists of 16 residues. Written as DNA, the CDR3 is TGTGCCATCAGTGACGCGTCGGGACTAGCGGGAGCCCAGCAGTTCTTC. Protein: CAISDASGLAGAQQFF.

This chain uses TRBV7-2 with TRBJ2-7; the D gene is possibly TRBD1 (6 bases). The CDR3 is made up of 14 amino acids. Trimming stripped 6 bases from V and 0 bases from J, with 12 bases between. CDR1 SGHTA and CDR2 FQGNSA come from the germline V gene. The CDR3: CASRVNRDSYEQYF. DNA of the CDR3: TGTGCCAGCAGAGTGAACAGGGACTCCTACGAGCAGTACTTC.

The V gene is TRBV2, the J gene TRBJ1-2, with a tentative D call TRBD1 (5 bases). The germline gives CDR1 SNHLY, CDR2 FYNNEI. This CDR3 has 12 amino acids. V was trimmed by 8 bases and J by 4 bases, leaving 11 bases between them. The CDR3 here is CASGRGLYGYTF. CDR3 sequence (DNA): TGTGCCAGCGGACGGGGACTCTATGGCTACACCTTC.

V gene TRBV5-1 combines with J gene TRBJ2-1, with D perhaps given as TRBD1 or TRBD2 (6 bases each). Germline values: CDR1 SGHRS, CDR2 YFSETQ. The length of the CDR3 is 15 residues. V dropped 2 bases and J dropped 2 bases, with 11 bases sitting between them. CDR3 DNA: TGCGCCAGCAGCTTCGGGGGCTCGACCTACAATGAGCAGTTCTTC. Protein product: CASSFGGSTYNEQFF.

The chain is built from TRBV10-3 and TRBJ2-1, with 7 positions matching TRBD2. The CDR3 has 18 residues. J lost 10 bases, V lost 0 bases, and 18 bases had no gene match. The germline V gene encodes CDR1 ENHRY and CDR2 SYGVKD. CDR3 amino acids: CAISESDASGKGVREQFF. The CDR3 DNA sequence: TGTGCCATCAGTGAGTCCGATGCGAGCGGGAAAGGGGTCAGGGAGCAGTTCTTC.

The J gene is TRBJ2-5, the V gene TRBV7-2, with D perhaps matching TRBD1 (6 bases). The DNA end is a closer match to TRBJ2-7, so the J assignment may be wrong. Germline lookup yields CDR1 SGHTA and CDR2 FQGNSA. This CDR3 region has 14 residues. CDR3 region: CASSSNTGPYEQYF. The CDR3, as DNA: TGTGCCAGCAGCTCTAACACAGGGCCCTACGAGCAGTACTTC.

V is TRBV10-3 and J is TRBJ1-4, with D perhaps matching TRBD1 (5 bases). Germline CDR1 reads ENHRY; CDR2 reads SYGVKD. The length of the CDR3 is 14 residues. Trimming took off 6 bases at V and 7 bases at J, with 15 bases between the two ends. CDR3 in amino acids: CAIRGTGEGEKLFF. As DNA, the CDR3 is TGTGCCATCAGGGGGACCGGGGAGGGTGAAAAACTGTTTTTT.

The chain uses TRBV2 and TRBJ2-2, with 7 positions matching TRBD1. The germline V gene has CDR1 SNHLY and CDR2 FYNNEI. V dropped 11 bases and J dropped 1; count of bases not matched to a gene: 4. The CDR3 has 13 amino acids. CDR3 region: CAATGLNTGELFF. CDR3 nucleotide sequence: TGTGCCGCGACAGGGTTGAACACCGGGGAGCTGTTTTTT.

The J gene is TRBJ2-1, the V gene TRBV9, with 8 bases matching TRBD2. The junction had 3 bases not matched to a gene; V was cut back by 1 base and J by 0 bases. CDR3 length: 16 residues. In germline, CDR1 is SGDLS, CDR2 YYNGEE. The CDR3 region has the DNA TGTGCCAGCAGCGTAACAGGGACTAGCTCCTACAATGAGCAGTTCTTC. Amino acid sequence: CASSVTGTSSYNEQFF.

The genes are TRBV2 and TRBJ2-5; D gene ambiguous. This CDR3 contains 14 residues. Germline-derived CDR1 and CDR2 are SNHLY and FYNNEI. V gave up 7 bases and J gave up 5 bases, with 17 bases separating them. The CDR3 region has the DNA TGTGCCAGCACCATTCGGGCCCCCGGGGAGACCCAGTACTTC. This encodes CASTIRAPGETQYF.